Reported below is one T cell receptor beta chain. The antigen remains undetermined. Libraries were made from TCR beta cDNA, and they carried unique molecular identifiers. One entry per CDR3 protein results from TCRdb running MiXCR on the PCR reads. This table has about 820,000 distinct CDR3 sequences, about 57% appearing once. The record originates from a study of post-analysis software for immune sequencing data. Study-wide findings and caveats: Controls showed lower frequencies than patients for five TRBV segments, and TRBV5-6, TRBV5-1 and TRBV20-1 were among these.

The CDR3 runs to 15 residues. From germline, CDR1 is SGHTS and CDR2 YDEGEE. The clonotype was recovered from a girl aged 5-17 years with multiple sclerosis. The rearrangement uses TRBV5-8 and TRBJ2-4; D possibly corresponds to TRBD1 (6 bases). The DNA end is more similar to TRBJ2-7, so the J call may be wrong. The sequenced material came from blood. The CDR3 nucleotides read TGTGCCAGCAGCCACTCCACGGGACACACCTACGAGCAGTACTTC. Translated, it gives CASSHSTGHTYEQYF.